This T cell receptor (beta chain) stems from a study of shared clonotypes between healthy human individuals (dated by TCRdb to about 2020). Broadly, across the study: A few men and two women, aged 18 to 49 years, made up the cohort. For each donor, three plates each were used for CD4 naive and CD4 memory, two plates were used for CD8 naive, and one plate was used for CD8 memory. To estimate repertoire size and how much clonotype sharing occurs between individuals, the study deeply sequenced the blood TCR repertoires of about 5 healthy adults. To increase sequencing depth and limit assay-specific biases, TCR repertoire library preparation and sequencing were carried out by different laboratories using diverse techniques. Each donor's leukapheresis produced roughly between roughly 0.94 and 9.5 billion PBMCs. What the authors observed across the whole study: Based on pairwise subsampling, the degree of clonotype sharing among donors was expected to be affected by sequencing depth. Naive subsets generally had larger estimated clonotype richness than memory subsets. Because the study included only a small number of donors, the genetic and exposure-history diversity represented was limited. Sampling was restricted to blood, and TCR repertoires in tissue are likely to differ from TCR repertoires in blood. Higher generation probabilities were observed for clonotypes shared by all four sorted-subset donors than for non-shared clonotypes. Across a handful of donors, approximately 5% of naive CD4, more than 3% of naive CD8, under 2.5% of memory CD4, and roughly 0.4% of memory CD8 clonotypes were shared. Rarefaction of sorted-subset datasets indicated incomplete sequencing despite the large sequencing depth.

Healthy HIV-negative adults with no recently reported acute infections or vaccinations were included as donors. Every donor was a Caucasian adult residing in Nashville, Tennessee, USA. CD4+ T cells were enriched by magnetic negative selection, after which naive cells were positively selected on CD45RA and the negative fraction was taken as the memory subset. Blood was collected by leukapheresis, and PBMCs were isolated by Ficoll-Histopaque density gradient centrifugation and then cryopreserved in liquid nitrogen vapor phase. Analytical flow cytometry was used to check the purity and quantity of each magnetically sorted T cell population. Genomic DNA was isolated from each sorted fraction and quantified by UV absorbance on a Nanodrop 2000c. Looking up the germline V gene yields CDR1 SGHRS and CDR2 YFSETQ. The CDR3 measures 19 amino acids from cysteine to phenylalanine. The entry retains the CDR3 DNA only, 57 bases that are in frame from base 1. V and J are truncated by 0 bases and 3 bases respectively, leaving an intervening sequence of 25 bases.

As regards this clone: Its antigen has not been determined. Base qualities are not provided; no much larger clone lies one nucleotide away.

Using the deep immunoSEQ assay, multiplex PCR amplified TCR CDR3 regions from genomic DNA. Genomic DNA extracted from each cell subset was distributed evenly over all wells of several immunoSEQ 96-well plates, and each plate served as one replicate. For sorted subsets, each replicate PCR was loaded with roughly 190 ng genomic DNA, equivalent to approximately 33,000 T cell genomes. Purified libraries were quantified with a Qubit 3.0 fluorometer, sized on a Bioanalyzer 2100, and re-quantified with the KAPA Library Quantification kit. Every immunoSEQ 96-well plate was sequenced on a dedicated single-read 150-cycle Illumina NextSeq 550 flow cell. The authors processed their data as follows. The immunoSEQ output contained only junctional sequences without quality scores, so filtering could not match that applied to full-length reads. To assign V/J genes and CDR3, sequences were annotated against IMGT germline references using PyIR, a Python wrapper for IgBLAST v1.9. Reads with weak V/J assignments (E-value above 1e-6), missing CDR3, stop codons, out-of-frame junctions, or ambiguous translated residues were removed. V3J clonotypes were defined by identical inferred V gene, J gene, and CDR3 amino acid sequence. To compute the percentage overlap between repertoires, the number of shared unique clonotypes was divided by the size of the smaller repertoire. Repertoire richness was assessed with RTK rarefaction, the Chao1 estimator, and Recon v2.1 estimates of unobserved clonotypes. Generation probabilities for all TCRbeta clonotypes obtained by the gDNA method from a handful of donors were computed using OLGA. TCRdb carries this immuneACCESS record with in-frame sequences only. Its versions omit some clonotypes, under half of them owing to an unresolved V gene in the studies checked, with the rest unexplained. Clonal size and the V and J genes are those of that table, whereas D and trimming came from the DNA. The sample has 2 million to 2.5 million clones on record, about nine tenths of them singletons. 0.37% of the sample rests with the top ten.

Sequenced input: naive CD4+ T cells from PBMCs. The cell subset or site label on this specimen signifies: CD45RA+ positively selected. This chain joins TRBV5-1 to TRBJ2-7, with TRBD2 perhaps the D gene, on 6 matching bases. This TCR was sampled from a man aged 18-30 years in good health. Some clones in this sample may be carry-over from other donors' samples. The CDR3 sequence is CASSLGLVRFSGSGYEQYF. The base sequence is TGCGCCAGCAGCTTGGGACTGGTTCGGTTTAGTGGTAGCGGCTACGAGCAGTACTTC.